This TCR beta chain was identified in a study of T cells in women clearing cervical HPV infection. Notes on the study in general: TRBV6-7 abundance was lower in cases than controls (around 0.1% versus 0.15%). CIN3+ cases had significantly higher TCR richness than controls; evenness did not differ.

Worth noting for this clone: Its matching antigen is unknown. From the germline J gene comes the end of the CDR3, since the read stops 3 residues before it.

Prevalent HPV16 infections were excluded; only incident single HPV16 infections included. Assay used: immunoSEQ multiplex PCR; TCRdb lists only in-frame clones, some missing. This table holds about 22,000 clones. Germline CDR1 SGHRS, CDR2 YFSETQ. V was pared by 1 base and J by 1 base, with 3 bases of the junction left unmatched. The CDR3 has 16 amino acids. This chain joins TRBV5-1 and TRBJ2-5; TRBD2 aligns across 11 bases. The sample consisted of blood buffy coat. The receptor's source is a woman between 18 and 70 years old with a cervical HPV16 infection that either progressed to CIN3+ or cleared (not recorded which). The CDR3 sequence: CASSLYSGGVQETQYF. Partial CDR3 DNA: TGCGCCAGCAGCTTGTATAGCGGGGGGGTCCAAGAGACC. The complete variable domain, with remaining parts taken from reference TRBV5-1 and TRBJ2-5, reads KAGVTQTPRYLIKTRGQQVTLSCSPISGHRSVSWYQQTPGQGLQFLFEYFSETQRNKGNFPGRFSGRQFSNSRSEMNVSTLELGDSALYLCASSLYSGGVQETQYFGPGTRLLVL.